The T cell receptor beta chain under discussion was sequenced for a study of response to subunit inactivated influenza vaccine. Study-level points and caveats: Each seasonal influenza vaccination recruits few new T cells, the authors suggested.

This clonotype was picked up a small number of times. What it recognizes is unknown. Trimming removed 4 bases from V and 5 bases from J; junction bases left unmatched: 10. Germline V lookup: CDR1 SGHRS, CDR2 YFSETQ. The CDR3 has 15 residues. TCRdb independently ran MiXCR on the RT-PCR reads; one entry per CDR3 protein. Of 500,000 to 550,000 distinct CDR3 sequences in the sample, 7.5% to 8.5% were seen once. The sequence derives from a man between 45 and 75 years old who received an inactivated influenza vaccine. The sample was PBMCs from blood, taken less than 30 months after vaccination. The rearrangement links TRBV5-1 to TRBJ2-5; 8 bases map to TRBD2. The CDR3: CASSQDVSGVETQYF. CDR3 in DNA: TGCGCCAGCAGCCAAGACGTTAGCGGGGTTGAGACCCAGTACTTC.